The clone carrying this TCR beta chain has more than one count but fewer than ten. This record comes from a study of human T cells and chemical hapten exposure. Study as a whole: Patch tests delivered 0.01% DPC to the upper back and were evaluated at 6 days. Mostly female, the patients presented with alopecia areata, totalis or universalis.

CDR1 is SGHTA, CDR2 FQGNSA, per germline. The CDR3 is made up of 16 amino acids. Trimming stripped 4 bases from V and 0 bases from J, with 16 bases between. MiXCR was run by TCRdb on the RACE reads, yielding one entry per CDR3 protein. Of 300,000 to 400,000 distinct CDR3 sequences in the sample, more than 4.5% were seen once. This sample's time point: pre-sensitization, week 0. Indicated treatment: therapeutic diphenylcyclopropenone sensitization with weekly scalp DPC. The starting material, unfractionated whole blood, was used for total RNA extraction. The TCR sequence derives from a woman between 45 and 60 years old with alopecia areata. Some clones in this sample may be carry-over from other donors' samples. The source was whole blood, collected in connection with sensitization to the hapten diphenylcyclopropenone (DPC). V gene TRBV7-2 combines with J gene TRBJ2-7, with a possible D match to TRBD2 (5 bases). The CDR3 loop is CASSSLSGQASYEQYF. As DNA, the CDR3 is TGTGCCAGCAGCTCGCTGAGCGGCCAAGCCTCCTACGAGCAGTACTTC.